What follows are 24 T cell receptor beta chains derived from one specimen sequenced in a study of T-cell memory formation after mild COVID-19. TCRdb recomputed calls from the 5' RACE reads with MiXCR, one row per CDR3 protein. Of roughly 400,000 distinct CDR3 sequences listed, more than 15% were seen once; the top ten hold approximately 21%. Specimen: PBMCs or a T cell subset sorted from them (not recorded which). Source of these receptors: a man in his late teens or twenties who had mild COVID-19 (a few samples of this study predate the infection). Cell type and time point are not known.

There are a few counts of this clonotype. This chain joins TRBV5-1 and TRBJ1-6; weak D call: TRBD1 (5 bases). Germline CDR1 and CDR2: SGHRS and YFSETQ. Trimming cost V 0 bases and J 7 bases, with 11 bases left between them. The CDR3 is 15 amino acids. The CDR3 reads CASSLVVGENSPLHF. The CDR3 DNA follows: TGCGCCAGCAGCTTGGTTGTAGGGGAAAATTCACCCCTCCACTTT. Based on the CDR3 plus reference TRBV5-1 and TRBJ1-6, the full variable domain is KAGVTQTPRYLIKTRGQQVTLSCSPISGHRSVSWYQQTPGQGLQFLFEYFSETQRNKGNFPGRFSGRQFSNSRSEMNVSTLELGDSALYLCASSLVVGENSPLHFGNGTRLTVT.

In its sample, this clonotype was seen a few times. The chain couples TRBV18 to TRBJ1-3; no reliable D call. V gave up 5 bases and J gave up 2 bases, with 19 bases separating them. Germline-derived CDR1 and CDR2 are KGHSH and LQKENI. The length of the CDR3 is 17 residues. CDR3 nucleotide sequence: TGTGCCAGCTCATCACTAAACTACCCAGGCGCTGGAAACACCATATATTTT. It yields the protein CASSSLNYPGAGNTIYF.

This rearrangement joins TRBV24-1 to TRBJ2-3, with D perhaps TRBD1 or TRBD2 (5 bases each). Germline V gene lookup returns CDR1 KGHDR and CDR2 SFDVKD. The germline V and J ends were trimmed by 4 bases and 1 base, with 11 bases remaining between them. CDR3 length: 15 amino acids. CDR3 in DNA: TGTGCCACCAGTGACTCGGGACGGGGCACAGATACGCAGTATTTT. Its protein product is CATSDSGRGTDTQYF.

The chain joins TRBV2 to TRBJ2-5; TRBD2 might be the D (6 bases). CDR3 length: 12 amino acids. Germline values: CDR1 SNHLY, CDR2 FYNNEI. V was pared by 5 bases and J by 5 bases, with 9 bases between. CDR3 nucleotides: TGTGCCAGCAGTCGGGGGACGGAGACCCAGTACTTC. As protein: CASSRGTETQYF.

This clonotype occurred a few times. This chain connects TRBV24-1 to TRBJ2-1, with D possibly matching TRBD1 (6 bases). Per germline, CDR1 KGHDR and CDR2 SFDVKD. CDR3 size: 16 residues. Trimming cost V 3 bases and J 9 bases, with 20 bases left between them. CDR3 protein: CATSDTAGQRYFEQFF. The CDR3 DNA sequence: TGTGCCACCAGTGATACTGCCGGACAGAGGTATTTTGAGCAGTTCTTC.

This clonotype was seen only a few times. The junction departs from germline at one end; a sequencing error may be responsible. The V gene is TRBV7-7, the J gene TRBJ2-3; TRBD2 matches at 7 bases. With the DNA end fitting TRBJ2-5 better, the J assignment may be wrong. CDR1 is SSHAT and CDR2 is FNYEAQ in the germline V gene (reference sequence). The CDR3 is 12 amino acids. The CDR3 nucleotides are TGTGCTAGCAGCCGCCCGGGGGGGACCCAGTACTTC. This sequence encodes CASSRPGGTQYF.

The table lists this clonotype with a few counts. The chain combines TRBV10-1 with TRBJ2-3; weak D call: TRBD2 (6 bases). Germline lookup yields CDR1 WNHNN and CDR2 SYGVQD (reference sequence). Deletions cut 4 bases from V and 8 bases from J, with 7 bases between. There are 11 residues in the CDR3. Here the CDR3 reads CASSAGGTQYF. The CDR3 region has the DNA TGCGCCAGCAGTGCCGGGGGTACGCAGTATTTT.

The chain joins TRBV7-7 to TRBJ2-1, with D possibly matching TRBD1 (6 bases). Germline CDR1 SSHAT, CDR2 FNYEAQ (reference sequence). The CDR3 sequence is 13 residues long. V was shortened by 5 bases and J by 8 bases, with 13 bases between the two germline ends. This CDR3 is CASSLVGADEQFF. CDR3 nucleotides: TGTGCCAGCAGCCTAGTGGGGGCAGATGAGCAGTTCTTC. Combining the CDR3 with reference TRBV7-7 and TRBJ2-1 gives the whole variable domain GAGVSQSPRYKVTKRGQDVTLRCDPISSHATLYWYQQALGQGPEFLTYFNYEAQPDKSGLPSDRFSAERPEGSISTLTIQRTEQRDSAMYRCASSLVGADEQFFGPGTRLTVL.

The chain joins TRBV18 to TRBJ2-7, with 8 nucleotides matching TRBD1. In germline, CDR1 is KGHSH, CDR2 LQKENI. The CDR3 totals 12 residues. With 6 bases clipped from V and 6 bases from J, the junction kept 4 bases outside the gene matches. In DNA, the CDR3 is TGTGCCAGCTCGTTGCAGGGGGCCGAGCAGTACTTC. Protein product: CASSLQGAEQYF.

This clonotype turned up a few times. This chain links TRBV12-3 or TRBV12-4 with TRBJ2-3; the match to TRBD2 covers 11 bases. The CDR3 length is 15 residues. The junction had 8 bases not matched to a gene; V was cut back by 6 bases and J by 6 bases. CDR3 bases: TGTGCCAGCAGCCTTAGCGGGGGGGACCCGGATACGCAGTATTTT. Amino acids: CASSLSGGDPDTQYF.

This sequence joins TRBV20-1 and TRBJ1-1; D remains ambiguous. The CDR3 is 12 amino acids. Trimming stripped 6 bases from V and 1 base from J, with 9 bases between. The germline V gene has CDR1 DFQATT and CDR2 SNEGSKA (reference sequence). Written as DNA, the CDR3 is TGCAGTGCCATGGATGGGAACACTGAAGCTTTCTTT. Protein product: CSAMDGNTEAFF.

As DNA, the CDR3 is TGTGCCAGCAGCCAAGATGGAAGTCGGCAGGCTTTCTTT. Encoded protein: CASSQDGSRQAFF. The genes are TRBV3-1 and TRBJ1-1; D not certain. CDR1 and CDR2 from the germline V gene are LGHDT and YNNKEL (reference sequence). V lost 0 bases, J lost 11 bases, and 13 bases lay in between. CDR3 length: 13 residues.

The chain combines TRBV4-3 with TRBJ2-1; D not resolved. CDR3 length equals 16 residues. CDR1 and CDR2 from the germline V gene are LGHNA and YSLEER. V lost 0 bases and J 8 bases, leaving 17 bases between the germline ends. The CDR3 is CASSQDRSWFGHEQFF. As DNA, the CDR3 is TGCGCCAGCAGCCAAGATCGGTCATGGTTTGGCCATGAGCAGTTCTTC.

This clonotype was found a few times. The chain carries TRBV9 and TRBJ1-2; D not resolved. The CDR3 totals 14 residues. V lost 4 bases, J lost 5 bases, and 15 bases lay in between. Germline lookup yields CDR1 SGDLS and CDR2 YYNGEE. CDR3 sequence: CASSHGGVGYGYTF. The CDR3 nucleotides read TGTGCCAGCAGCCACGGTGGTGTGGGGTATGGCTACACCTTC.

This chain links TRBV28 with TRBJ1-6; 9 bases align to TRBD1. J was trimmed by 8 bases and V by 8 bases; bases with no gene match: 7. The CDR3 sequence is 14 residues long. The V gene's germline CDR1 is MDHEN and CDR2 SYDVKM. The DNA for the CDR3 is TGTGCCAGCTGGAACAGGGGGCAGGATTCACCCCTCCACTTT. Translating it yields CASWNRGQDSPLHF.

This clonotype showed up just once. The V and J genes are TRBV5-6 and TRBJ2-7; possible D gene TRBD1, 6 bases. Trimming took 2 bases from V and 6 from J, leaving 15 bases between them. The CDR3 totals 14 residues. Germline V gene lookup returns CDR1 SGHDT and CDR2 YYEEEE. The CDR3 DNA sequence: TGTGCCAGCAGCTTTTGGACAGCGTATTGCGAGCAGTACTTC. Protein sequence: CASSFWTAYCEQYF.

This clonotype was seen only a few times. The rearrangement uses TRBV7-3 and TRBJ2-3; a weak D match, TRBD1 (5 bases). The CDR3 runs 15 residues. Germline values: CDR1 SGHTA, CDR2 FQGTGA. Deletions cut 0 bases from V and 1 base from J, with 8 bases between. The chain's CDR3 is CASSLTAQGTDTQYF. In DNA, the CDR3 is TGTGCCAGCAGCTTAACTGCACAGGGCACAGATACGCAGTATTTT.

This rearrangement joins TRBV5-1 to TRBJ1-1; possibly TRBD1 for D (5 bases). The CDR3 extends over 14 amino acids. V gave up 2 bases and J gave up 2 bases, with 10 bases separating them. From germline, CDR1 is SGHRS and CDR2 YFSETQ. CDR3 nucleotide sequence: TGCGCCAGCAGCTTCCAGGGAAGTAACACTGAAGCTTTCTTT. Translating gives CASSFQGSNTEAFF.

The CDR3 protein is CASGSAGRWTSPLHF. As DNA, the CDR3 is TGTGCCAGCGGGTCCGCGGGGAGGTGGACTTCACCCCTCCACTTT. V is TRBV4-2 and J is TRBJ1-6, with D uncertain. Germline CDR1 and CDR2: LGHNA and YNFKEQ. V was clipped by 8 bases and J by 9 bases, with 20 bases between them. There are 15 residues in the CDR3.

At least ten counts were recorded for this clonotype. The chain combines TRBV27 with TRBJ2-5; perhaps TRBD1 as D (5 bases). Trimming removed 3 bases from V and 2 bases from J, with 13 bases in between. The CDR3 length is 15 residues. CDR1 is MNHEY and CDR2 is SMNVEV in the germline V gene (reference sequence). The CDR3 spells CASSFGQGQQETQYF. As DNA, the CDR3 is TGTGCCAGCAGTTTCGGCCAGGGCCAACAAGAGACCCAGTACTTC.

Only a few counts were recorded for this clonotype. The rearrangement links TRBV6-2 or TRBV6-3 to TRBJ1-1; D unclear. Trimming shortened V by 5 bases and J by 2 bases, and 9 bases separated the two germline ends. Germline loops: CDR1 MNHEY, CDR2 SVGEGT. The CDR3 contains 13 residues. CDR3 DNA sequence: TGTGCCAGCAGTGTGACAAGAAACACTGAAGCTTTCTTT. This encodes CASSVTRNTEAFF.

This chain links TRBV29-1 with TRBJ1-2; D gene unclear. V gave up 6 bases and J gave up 0 bases, with 8 bases separating them. Germline CDR1 is SQVTM and CDR2 is ANQGSEA. The CDR3 sequence is 12 residues long. The CDR3 sequence: CSVIGANYGYTF. CDR3 nucleotides: TGCAGCGTCATCGGTGCTAACTATGGCTACACCTTC. Using reference TRBV29-1 and TRBJ1-2 for the parts outside the CDR3, the full variable domain is SAVISQKPSRDICQRGTSLTIQCQVDSQVTMMFWYRQQPGQSLTLIATANQGSEATYESGFVIDKFPISRPNLTFSTLTVSNMSPEDSSIYLCSVIGANYGYTFGSGTRLTVV.

The table lists this clonotype with a few counts. The genes are TRBV5-1 and TRBJ2-7; possibly TRBD1 or TRBD2 for D (5 bases each). The V and J ends lost 0 bases and 5 bases respectively, with 12 bases between them. CDR3 length equals 14 residues. Germline V CDR1 and CDR2: SGHRS, YFSETQ. CDR3 amino acids: CASSLAPLGDEQYF. Written as DNA, the CDR3 is TGCGCCAGCAGCTTGGCGCCTCTGGGGGACGAGCAGTACTTC. Filled out from reference TRBV5-1 and TRBJ2-7, the complete variable domain reads KAGVTQTPRYLIKTRGQQVTLSCSPISGHRSVSWYQQTPGQGLQFLFEYFSETQRNKGNFPGRFSGRQFSNSRSEMNVSTLELGDSALYLCASSLAPLGDEQYFGPGTRLTVT.

The chain is built from TRBV4-3 and TRBJ2-7, with 7 positions matching TRBD2. V was pared by 5 bases and J by 2 bases, with 9 bases of the junction left unmatched. The CDR3 totals 15 residues. CDR1 and CDR2 from the germline V gene are LGHNA and YSLEER. CDR3 residues: CASSYRGGPTYEQYF. For the CDR3, the DNA is TGCGCCAGCAGCTACCGCGGGGGTCCTACCTACGAGCAGTACTTC.